Following are 26 T cell receptor beta chains from one sample sequenced in a study of T-cell reconstitution after alpha-beta-depleted transplantation in children. Unique molecular identifiers were incorporated during preparation of the TCRbeta library. From the PCR reads, TCRdb called clonotypes with MiXCR, one entry per CDR3 protein. The repertoire consists of 450,000 to 500,000 distinct CDR3 sequences, with approximately 12% occurring once and the leading ten covering under 7%. The specimen comprised PBMCs from the stem cell graft donor, sampled from the stem cell graft. The receptors were gathered from a human donor who donated a stem cell graft to a child with combined immunodeficiency.

A few counts support this clonotype. This chain joins TRBV9 and TRBJ2-1, with TRBD2 as a possible D gene (6 bases). The V end lost 0 bases, the J end lost 2 bases, and 6 bases lay between the germline ends. Per germline, CDR1 SGDLS and CDR2 YYNGEE. The CDR3 is 14 amino acids. CDR3: CASSVGGTYNEQFF. The CDR3 nucleotides are TGTGCCAGCAGCGTAGGCGGGACCTACAATGAGCAGTTCTTC. Full variable domain (remainder filled in from reference TRBV9 and TRBJ2-1): DSGVTQTPKHLITATGQRVTLRCSPRSGDLSVYWYQQSLDQGLQFLIQYYNGEERAKGNILERFSAQQFPDLHSELNLSSLELGDSALYFCASSVGGTYNEQFFGPGTRLTVL.

V and J are TRBV13 and TRBJ2-1; 12 positions match TRBD2. The junction had 6 bases not matched to a gene; V was cut back by 0 bases and J by 9 bases. CDR3 length: 16 residues. Germline V gene lookup returns CDR1 PRHDT and CDR2 FYEKMQ (reference sequence). In nucleotides, the CDR3 is TGTGCCAGCAGCTTAGGGCTAGCGGGAGGGCGGGCTGAGCAGTTCTTC. Encoded protein: CASSLGLAGGRAEQFF. Combining the CDR3 with reference TRBV13 and TRBJ2-1 gives the whole variable domain AAGVIQSPRHLIKEKRETATLKCYPIPRHDTVYWYQQGPGQDPQFLISFYEKMQSDKGSIPDRFSAQQFSDYHSELNMSSLELGDSALYFCASSLGLAGGRAEQFFGPGTRLTVL.

This clonotype was observed many times. This chain joins TRBV5-6 and TRBJ1-2; no clear D. This CDR3 region has 12 residues. Germline V CDR1 and CDR2: SGHDT, YYEEEE. V was pared by 3 bases and J by 8 bases, with 11 bases between. CDR3 DNA: TGTGCCAGCAGCTCGGATCGGCTGGGCTACACCTTC. Protein: CASSSDRLGYTF. Supplemented by reference TRBV5-6 and TRBJ1-2, the full variable domain reads DAGVTQSPTHLIKTRGQQVTLRCSPKSGHDTVSWYQQALGQGPQFIFQYYEEEERQRGNFPDRFSGHQFPNYSSELNVNALLLGDSALYLCASSSDRLGYTFGSGTRLTVV.

The chain employs TRBV3-1 and TRBJ1-2; D is unclear. V was cut by 1 base and J by 8 bases, with 11 bases left in between. Germline CDR1 and CDR2: LGHDT and YNNKEL (reference sequence). The CDR3 runs 13 residues. The CDR3 here is CASSQVPAAGYTF. CDR3 sequence (DNA): TGTGCCAGCAGCCAAGTCCCGGCAGCCGGCTACACCTTC.

This chain connects TRBV12-3 or TRBV12-4 to TRBJ2-1; tentative D call: TRBD2 (5 bases). V was cut by 6 bases and J by 4 bases, with 16 bases left in between. This CDR3 contains 15 residues. The CDR3 spells CASSPDGIKYNEQFF. In DNA form, the CDR3 reads TGTGCCAGCAGCCCCGACGGGATAAAGTACAATGAGCAGTTCTTC.

This clonotype was counted a few times. V usage is TRBV13 and J usage is TRBJ2-7, with 13 bases matching TRBD2. This CDR3 has 14 residues. Germline V gene data show CDR1 as PRHDT and CDR2 as FYEKMQ (reference sequence). V gave up 5 bases and J gave up 5 bases; unmatched junction bases: 3. CDR3 nucleotide sequence: TGTGCCAGCAGCCAAGGACTAGCGGGAGACGAGCAGTACTTC. Amino acids: CASSQGLAGDEQYF.

V usage is TRBV11-1 and J usage is TRBJ1-3; a possible D gene is TRBD1 (5 bases). CDR3 length equals 15 residues. The V end was cut by 4 bases, the J end by 3 bases, with 13 bases between. Germline CDR1 and CDR2: SGHAT and FQDESV (reference sequence). CDR3 in DNA: TGTGCCAGCAGCTCTGCAGGGCCGGATGGAAACACCATATATTTT. This sequence encodes CASSSAGPDGNTIYF.

The chain recombines TRBV27 with TRBJ2-7, with 7 bases identical to TRBD1. V shed 5 bases and J 7 bases; nucleotides not matched to a gene: 8. CDR3 length: 13 amino acids. Germline CDR1 reads MNHEY; CDR2 reads SMNVEV (reference sequence). The CDR3: CASSLTGTREQYF. CDR3 DNA: TGTGCCAGCAGTCTGACAGGGACGAGGGAGCAGTACTTC.

This clonotype came up a few times. The V call is TRBV7-2, the J call TRBJ2-5; possibly TRBD1 for D (5 bases). V was cut by 5 bases and J by 4 bases, with 14 bases left in between. The germline CDR1 and CDR2 sequences are SGHTA and FQGNSA. The length of the CDR3 is 14 residues. The CDR3 protein is CASSGVLGAETQYF. The CDR3 DNA follows: TGTGCCAGCAGCGGGGTTTTAGGGGCAGAGACCCAGTACTTC.

V and J are TRBV6-2 or TRBV6-3 and TRBJ2-2; 7 bases map to TRBD2. The CDR3 runs to 16 residues. Germline-derived CDR1 and CDR2 are MNHEY and SVGEGT. Trimming removed 4 bases from V and 8 bases from J; junction bases left unmatched: 13. CDR3: CASSFPLRREKGELFF. The CDR3 DNA follows: TGTGCCAGCAGTTTTCCTTTGAGGCGGGAGAAGGGGGAGCTGTTTTTT.

This chain links TRBV5-1 with TRBJ2-5; D might be TRBD2 (7 bases). The CDR3 has 15 residues. The V gene's germline CDR1 is SGHRS and CDR2 YFSETQ. Trimming pared 7 bases from V and 4 bases from J, leaving 20 bases between. CDR3 residues: CASFRSGGVRETQYF. The CDR3 DNA reads TGCGCCAGCTTTCGTTCGGGGGGCGTTCGAGAGACCCAGTACTTC.

The genes are TRBV7-9 and TRBJ2-3; no clear D gene. The V gene's germline CDR1 is SEHNR and CDR2 FQNEAQ (reference sequence). This CDR3 contains 16 residues. V shed 4 bases and J shed 0 bases, with 14 bases lying between them. CDR3 residues: CASSSSVVRSTDTQYF. The CDR3 DNA sequence: TGTGCCAGCAGCTCTTCCGTGGTCCGGAGCACAGATACGCAGTATTTT.

The chain recombines TRBV2 with TRBJ2-7; D ambiguous. Germline CDR1 and CDR2: SNHLY and FYNNEI. The CDR3 contains 13 residues. The V gene lost 6 bases and the J gene lost 2 bases, with 11 bases spanning the gap. This CDR3 reads CASRQTEAYEQYF. CDR3 nucleotides: TGTGCCAGCAGGCAAACAGAGGCCTACGAGCAGTACTTC.

This clonotype came up many times. This chain links TRBV5-1 with TRBJ2-7; D is possibly TRBD1 or TRBD2 (5 bases each). V was shortened by 1 base and J by 5 bases, with 22 bases between the two germline ends. CDR1 is SGHRS and CDR2 is YFSETQ in the germline V gene. This CDR3 contains 17 residues. CDR3 in amino acids: CASSLLGVLRERDEQYF. The CDR3, as DNA: TGCGCCAGCAGCTTGCTAGGGGTTTTGAGGGAGAGGGACGAGCAGTACTTC.

The sample holds many counts of this clonotype. The rearrangement links TRBV5-1 to TRBJ2-4; D possibly matches TRBD1 or TRBD2 (6 bases each). This CDR3 contains 16 residues. The germline CDR1 and CDR2 sequences are SGHRS and YFSETQ. Trimming shortened V by 0 bases and J by 9 bases, and 19 bases separated the two germline ends. The CDR3 coding sequence is TGCGCCAGCAGCTTGGGGGGGGACACCTTGTACGGCATTCAGTACTTC. Protein sequence: CASSLGGDTLYGIQYF.

This clonotype came up many times. A read error may explain this, as a much larger clone is one base away. This chain uses TRBV6-4 with TRBJ2-3, with TRBD2 identical over 14 bases. The CDR3 contains 15 residues. The germline V gene has CDR1 MRHNA and CDR2 SNTAGT. The ends lost 3 bases at V and 4 bases at J; junction bases unmatched: 0. The CDR3 nucleotides are TGTGCCAGCAGTGAGACTAGCGGGGGGGCAGATACGCAGTATTTT. Translating gives CASSETSGGADTQYF.

V usage is TRBV12-3 or TRBV12-4 and J usage is TRBJ2-1; no definite D call. V was cut by 6 bases and J by 0 bases, with 15 bases left in between. The CDR3 has 16 amino acids. The CDR3 region is CASSPGSRSSYNEQFF. The CDR3 nucleotides are TGTGCCAGCAGCCCCGGTTCCCGGAGCTCCTACAATGAGCAGTTCTTC.

This clonotype showed up just once. V and J are TRBV2 and TRBJ2-2; weak D call: TRBD2 (5 bases). Trimming stripped 3 bases from V and 8 bases from J, with 16 bases between. There are 15 residues in the CDR3. Germline CDR1 reads SNHLY; CDR2 reads FYNNEI. The CDR3 region has the DNA TGTGCCAGCAGTGATGTGGACCAGCCGGGAGGGGAGCTGTTTTTT. Its protein product is CASSDVDQPGGELFF.

There are a few counts of this clonotype. The chain is built from TRBV7-2 and TRBJ2-7, with a possible D match to TRBD2 (6 bases). This CDR3 has 14 amino acids. V was shortened by 5 bases and J by 4 bases, with 15 bases between the two germline ends. Germline loops: CDR1 SGHTA, CDR2 FQGNSA. CDR3 DNA sequence: TGTGCCAGCAGCCCTAGGGACTCCTTATACGAGCAGTACTTC. It translates to CASSPRDSLYEQYF.

This clonotype was counted many times. V is TRBV27 and J is TRBJ2-1, with TRBD2 identical over 14 bases. This CDR3 has 16 amino acids. V shed 4 bases and J 8 bases; nucleotides not matched to a gene: 7. Germline CDR1 reads MNHEY; CDR2 reads SMNVEV (reference sequence). CDR3 region: CASSSGTSGSFYEQFF. CDR3 sequence (DNA): TGTGCCAGCAGTTCAGGGACTAGCGGGAGTTTCTATGAGCAGTTCTTC.

This rearrangement joins TRBV3-1 to TRBJ2-1, with 10 positions matching TRBD2. Germline assignment: CDR1 LGHDT and CDR2 YNNKEL (reference sequence). The CDR3 is 17 residues long. The trim removed 0 bases at V and 5 bases at J, leaving 7 bases unmatched. The CDR3 DNA sequence: TGTGCCAGCAGCCAAGACCTTAGCGGGGGGTTAGACAATGAGCAGTTCTTC. Its translation: CASSQDLSGGLDNEQFF.

This clonotype was observed at least ten times. V usage is TRBV12-3 or TRBV12-4 and J usage is TRBJ2-1; D not resolved. V shed 5 bases and J shed 0 bases, with 8 bases lying between them. The CDR3 covers 14 residues. CDR3: CASSISYSYNEQFF. The CDR3 nucleotides read TGTGCCAGCAGTATCAGTTACTCCTACAATGAGCAGTTCTTC.

The rearrangement joins TRBV4-1 to TRBJ2-7; D remains ambiguous. Trimming took 1 base from V and 6 from J, leaving 13 bases between them. This CDR3 has 14 amino acids. Germline-derived CDR1 and CDR2 are MGHRA and YSYEKL. CDR3 DNA: TGCGCCAGCAGCCAAGGCCAAAACAATCGCGAGCAGTACTTC. Translation: CASSQGQNNREQYF.

The chain couples TRBV7-8 to TRBJ1-1; no firm D call. The CDR3 is 14 amino acids. CDR1 and CDR2 from the germline V gene are SGHVS and FQNEAQ. V was clipped by 0 bases and J by 8 bases, with 13 bases between them. The CDR3 spells CASSLAVAGVEAFF. The CDR3 bases are TGTGCCAGCAGCTTAGCGGTGGCAGGAGTAGAAGCTTTCTTT.

This clonotype was counted ten times or more. The chain joins TRBV29-1 to TRBJ2-5, with D perhaps TRBD1 or TRBD2 (5 bases each). The CDR3 contains 14 residues. Germline V gives CDR1 SQVTM, CDR2 ANQGSEA. Trimming stripped 3 bases from V and 2 bases from J, with 13 bases between. CDR3 DNA sequence: TGCAGCGTTGACGAGACGGGGCAGCAAGAGACCCAGTACTTC. Its protein product is CSVDETGQQETQYF.

The chain recombines TRBV6-2 or TRBV6-3 with TRBJ2-5, with D possibly matching TRBD2 (5 bases). CDR1 MNHEY and CDR2 SVGEGT come from the germline V gene. This CDR3 has 14 residues. With 5 bases removed from V and 3 bases from J, the gap between germline ends came to 13 bases. The CDR3 nucleotides are TGTGCCAGCAGTCCGGACTGGCCCGAAGAGACCCAGTACTTC. Its translation: CASSPDWPEETQYF.